What follows describes a single TCR beta chain. Its antigen remains unidentified. This entry belongs to a study of long-term antiretroviral therapy in people with HIV. The study's findings and limits: Dominant in the repertoire at all time points were clones expanded before ART.

The assay used was immunoSEQ (version v3.0), run at survey level. Libraries were prepared by immunoSEQ multiplex PCR; TCRdb keeps only in-frame clonotypes and omits some of them. The sample holds fewer than 20,000 clones, around 90% seen once. V dropped 7 bases and J dropped 4 bases, with 29 bases sitting between them. The length of the CDR3 is 19 residues. Per the germline V gene, CDR1 is MDHEN and CDR2 is SYDVKM. This rearrangement joins TRBV28 to TRBJ1-3; D is possibly TRBD1 (6 bases). The receptor's source is a man in his fifties with HIV. Sequenced material: unsorted PBMCs, taken 6.9 years after starting antiretroviral therapy. This CDR3 is CASTTLDWSGDKGGNTIYF. The CDR3 bases are TGTGCCAGCACTACACTGGACTGGAGTGGGGACAAGGGGGGAAACACCATATATTTT.